This T cell receptor beta chain was sequenced in a study of CD8+CD57+ T cells in acquired aplastic anemia. Study results and caveats: Controls did not differ significantly from patients in CD8+ Simpson's diversity. In common between the patients and the controls were around 29 CD8+ CDR3 sequences.

V lost 3 bases to trimming and J lost 9 bases; unmatched junction nucleotides: 10. CDR1 is SGHVS and CDR2 is FQNEAQ in the germline V gene. This CDR3 has 15 amino acids. Genomic DNA served as template for TCR beta VDJ and CDR3 profiling. TCRdb analysed the reads with MiXCR anew, one entry per CDR3 protein. This sample yields 150,000 to 200,000 distinct CDR3 sequences, of which roughly 45% are seen a single time; 1.1% belongs to the top ten. This clonotype has at least ten counts. Its antigen remains unknown. The chain has TRBV7-8 and TRBJ2-1, with 8 bases that match TRBD2. This receptor was taken from a human donor in good health. The sample consisted of sorted CD4+, CD8+, or CD8+CD57+ T cells (not recorded which) from PBMCs. The CDR3 sequence: CASSFVIAGRGEQFF. The CDR3 DNA is TGTGCCAGCAGCTTTGTTATAGCGGGGCGGGGTGAGCAGTTCTTC.